The 26 T cell receptor beta chains in this list originate from one sample, sequenced in a study of Siglec-9 on CD8 T cells in melanoma. Only in-frame clones appear in the TCRdb table, and some are missing; sequencing was by immunoSEQ multiplex PCR. In the table there are about 36,000 clones, about 86% of which are singletons. What was sequenced was Siglec-9- CD8+ T cells sorted from blood. These receptor sequences come from a human donor in good health.

The genes are TRBV6-4 and TRBJ2-3; no firm D call. The germline V gene has CDR1 MRHNA and CDR2 SNTAGT. V was pared by 4 bases and J by 2 bases, with 7 bases between. The CDR3 covers 13 residues. DNA for the CDR3: TGTGCCAGCAGTGGACAAGACACAGATACGCAGTATTTT. It translates to CASSGQDTDTQYF.

CDR3 DNA: TGTGCCAGCTCACAACGAGCCGGGACCGAAATCTCCTACGAGCAGTACTTC. Its protein product is CASSQRAGTEISYEQYF. The chain has TRBV18 and TRBJ2-7; the D call may be TRBD1 or TRBD2 (5 bases each). From germline, CDR1 is KGHSH and CDR2 LQKENI. Trimming stripped 4 bases from V and 0 bases from J, with 19 bases between. The CDR3 extends over 17 amino acids.

This chain connects TRBV10-2 to TRBJ1-2, with D possibly TRBD1 on 6 matching bases. CDR1 is WSHSY and CDR2 is SAAADI in the germline V gene. V was shortened by 3 bases and J by 1 base, with 15 bases between the two germline ends. CDR3 length: 16 residues. The CDR3 DNA reads TGCGCCAGCAGTGACGCCCCAGGGGACAATAACTATGGCTACACCTTC. Translation gives CASSDAPGDNNYGYTF.

This sequence joins TRBV9 and TRBJ2-2; D call uncertain. The CDR3 has 14 residues. Per germline, CDR1 SGDLS and CDR2 YYNGEE. The V gene lost 0 bases and the J gene lost 9 bases, with 12 bases spanning the gap. The CDR3 is CASSVGLEDRELFF. The CDR3 bases are TGTGCCAGCAGCGTAGGGCTAGAAGATCGGGAGCTGTTTTTT. The full variable domain, with the rest looked up from reference TRBV9 and TRBJ2-2, is DSGVTQTPKHLITATGQRVTLRCSPRSGDLSVYWYQQSLDQGLQFLIQYYNGEERAKGNILERFSAQQFPDLHSELNLSSLELGDSALYFCASSVGLEDRELFFGEGSRLTVL.

The chain uses TRBV29-1 and TRBJ2-1, with 7 bases lining up with TRBD2. The CDR3 totals 13 residues. The germline gives CDR1 SQVTM, CDR2 ANQGSEA. V lost 4 bases to trimming and J lost 4 bases; unmatched junction nucleotides: 4. CDR3 coding DNA: TGCAGCGTTGCTCTAGCGGTTTACAATGAGCAGTTCTTC. It translates to CSVALAVYNEQFF.

The chain carries TRBV5-1 and TRBJ2-1, with D perhaps given as TRBD1 or TRBD2 (7 bases each). Germline lookup yields CDR1 SGHRS and CDR2 YFSETQ. V shed 3 bases and J shed 7 bases, with 17 bases lying between them. CDR3 length equals 15 residues. The CDR3 DNA reads as TGCGCCAGCAGCTGGGGGAGGGGACAGAGTAATGAGCAGTTCTTC. Translating it yields CASSWGRGQSNEQFF.

The rearrangement links TRBV6-4 to TRBJ2-7; weak D call: TRBD1 (5 bases). CDR3 length: 13 amino acids. Per the germline V gene, CDR1 is MRHNA and CDR2 is SNTAGT. Trimming shortened V by 4 bases and J by 5 bases, and 12 bases separated the two germline ends. CDR3 protein: CASSGRKGDEQYF. The CDR3 nucleotides read TGTGCCAGCAGTGGTCGGAAAGGGGACGAGCAGTACTTC.

The chain links TRBV7-9 to TRBJ2-7, with TRBD2 matching over 11 bases. From germline, CDR1 is SEHNR and CDR2 FQNEAQ (reference sequence). The CDR3 covers 17 residues. The V segment lost 5 bases and the J segment 1 base; nucleotides outside the gene matches: 10. The CDR3 loop reads CASSPPGLADSSYEQYF. CDR3 coding DNA: TGTGCCAGCAGCCCCCCGGGACTAGCGGACTCTTCCTACGAGCAGTACTTC.

The V gene is TRBV6-6, the J gene TRBJ1-3; possibly TRBD1 for D (5 bases). The germline CDR1 and CDR2 sequences are MNHNY and SVGAGI (reference sequence). V lost 5 bases to trimming and J lost 7 bases, with 21 bases between them. The CDR3 runs 16 residues. CDR3 in DNA: TGTGCCAGCAGTCCTCTGACAGAAGGGGTGGGGAACACCATATATTTT. Translating gives CASSPLTEGVGNTIYF.

This sequence joins TRBV5-1 and TRBJ1-1; D call uncertain. The CDR3 is made up of 13 amino acids. Trimming cost V 2 bases and J 1 base, with 6 bases left between them. Germline V gene lookup returns CDR1 SGHRS and CDR2 YFSETQ. Here the CDR3 DNA reads TGCGCCAGCAGCTTAATAGAGAACACTGAAGCTTTCTTT. It yields the protein CASSLIENTEAFF.

In this sample, this clone turned up a few times. J is TRBJ1-1 and V is TRBV27; a weak D match, TRBD1 (6 bases). The germline gives CDR1 MNHEY, CDR2 SMNVEV (reference sequence). The CDR3 extends over 13 amino acids. The V and J ends lost 5 bases and 4 bases respectively, with 11 bases between them. The CDR3 DNA sequence: TGTGCCAGCAGTCCGCAGGGGATCACTGAAGCTTTCTTT. Amino acids: CASSPQGITEAFF.

The count of this clone is one. The chain is built from TRBV19 and TRBJ2-7; 10 bases map to TRBD1. V gave up 7 bases and J gave up 3 bases; unmatched junction bases: 9. The germline gives CDR1 LNHDA, CDR2 SQIVND (reference sequence). The CDR3 runs 15 residues. For the CDR3, the DNA is TGTGCCAGTACCCTCCGGGACAGGGGCAACTACGAGCAGTACTTC. Translation: CASTLRDRGNYEQYF.

This chain joins TRBV10-3 and TRBJ2-1; tentatively, D is TRBD2 (5 bases). This CDR3 has 13 amino acids. Germline CDR1 and CDR2: ENHRY and SYGVKD. V lost 6 bases and J 4 bases, leaving 10 bases between the germline ends. CDR3 in amino acids: CAISEGGYNEQFF. Here the CDR3 DNA reads TGTGCCATCAGCGAGGGCGGTTACAATGAGCAGTTCTTC.

This clone has a single count. This chain joins TRBV20-1 and TRBJ1-2; no reliable D call. Per germline, CDR1 DFQATT and CDR2 SNEGSKA (reference sequence). The length of the CDR3 is 11 residues. For the CDR3, the DNA is TGCAGCCAGACACCCAACTATGGCTACACCTTC. This encodes CSQTPNYGYTF.

The V call is TRBV7-2, the J call TRBJ1-2; 10 nucleotides agree with TRBD1. V was clipped by 1 base and J by 1 base; unmatched bases: 9. Germline CDR1 is SGHTA and CDR2 is FQGNSA. CDR3 length: 18 amino acids. CDR3 sequence reads: CASSLETGGLLLNYGYTF. The CDR3 nucleotides are TGTGCCAGCAGCTTAGAGACAGGGGGCCTCTTGCTTAACTATGGCTACACCTTC.

This clone was counted a few times. The V call is TRBV19, the J call TRBJ1-5; tentatively, D is TRBD1 (5 bases). Trimming shortened V by 6 bases and J by 5 bases, and 8 bases separated the two germline ends. CDR3 length: 12 residues. Germline V gene sequence: CDR1 LNHDA, CDR2 SQIVND (reference sequence). The CDR3 bases are TGTGCCAGTAGCCAGGGCTATCAGCCCCAGCATTTT. The encoded protein is CASSQGYQPQHF.

The chain has TRBV13 and TRBJ1-1; tentatively, D is TRBD1 (5 bases). The CDR3 is made up of 14 amino acids. Germline CDR1 and CDR2: PRHDT and FYEKMQ (reference sequence). Trimming shortened V by 0 bases and J by 5 bases, and 10 bases separated the two germline ends. CDR3 sequence: CASSLGQGVTEAFF. CDR3 sequence (DNA): TGTGCCAGCAGCTTAGGGCAGGGAGTGACTGAAGCTTTCTTT.

The chain carries TRBV19 and TRBJ2-7; no reliable D call. Trimming left V 4 bases short and J 6 bases short, with 19 bases between. CDR3 size: 15 residues. CDR1 and CDR2 from the germline V gene are LNHDA and SQIVND (reference sequence). Here the CDR3 reads CASSTRAEKPLEQYF. Here the CDR3 DNA reads TGTGCCAGTAGTACCCGGGCAGAAAAACCGCTCGAGCAGTACTTC.

The chain recombines TRBV7-9 with TRBJ2-7; the D call may be TRBD1 or TRBD2 (6 bases each). The germline CDR1 and CDR2 sequences are SEHNR and FQNEAQ (reference sequence). Trimming took off 5 bases at V and 2 bases at J, with 13 bases between the two ends. CDR3 length equals 14 residues. The CDR3 DNA is TGTGCCAGCAGCCCCGTGGGGGGCGCCTACGAGCAGTACTTC. It encodes CASSPVGGAYEQYF.

This clone has just a few counts. The chain carries TRBV6-5 and TRBJ2-7; D might be TRBD2 (7 bases). The CDR3 is made up of 15 amino acids. Germline V lookup: CDR1 MNHEY, CDR2 SVGAGI. V was clipped by 6 bases and J by 0 bases, with 15 bases between them. The CDR3 nucleotides are TGTGCCAGCAGCCCGGAGGGGGGGGGCTCCTACGAGCAGTACTTC. It codes for CASSPEGGGSYEQYF.

V and J are TRBV6-5 and TRBJ2-7; no reliable D call. V was pared by 8 bases and J by 3 bases, with 14 bases between. Germline-derived CDR1 and CDR2 are MNHEY and SVGAGI. The CDR3 extends over 13 amino acids. The chain's CDR3 is CASAGRLLYEQYF. The DNA for the CDR3 is TGTGCCAGCGCCGGACGGCTACTCTACGAGCAGTACTTC.

This clone has a handful of counts. The chain joins TRBV12-5 to TRBJ1-1, with D perhaps TRBD1 (6 bases). The CDR3 length is 14 residues. V was cut by 5 bases and J by 4 bases, with 14 bases left in between. The germline V gene encodes CDR1 LGHNT and CDR2 FRNRAP. The CDR3 loop is CASGEGGMVTEAFF. Here the CDR3 DNA reads TGTGCTAGTGGTGAAGGGGGTATGGTCACTGAAGCTTTCTTT.

This clone is termed medium-sized. The chain employs TRBV21-1 and TRBJ2-2. TRBV21-1 is an annotated pseudogene. There are 14 residues in the CDR3. In DNA, the CDR3 is TGTGCCAGCACCCCACCCCCCAACACCGGGGAGCTGTTTTTT. It codes for CASTPPPNTGELFF.

V is TRBV5-6 and J is TRBJ1-5, with D unclear. This CDR3 region has 15 residues. Germline V CDR1 and CDR2: SGHDT, YYEEEE. Trimming removed 1 base at V and 7 bases at J, with 15 bases between. CDR3 sequence: CASSLSSGIRQPQHF. The CDR3 nucleotides are TGTGCCAGCAGCTTGTCGTCGGGGATACGGCAGCCCCAGCATTTT.

This chain uses TRBV5-8 with TRBJ2-7; 12 positions match TRBD2. The DNA end is more similar to TRBJ2-1, so the J call may be wrong. The CDR3 spans 15 residues. CDR1 is SGHTS and CDR2 is YDEGEE in the germline V gene. The CDR3 DNA sequence: TGTGCCAGCAGCTTTGGACTAGCGGGGTGGAATGAGCAGTTCTTC. Translated, it gives CASSFGLAGWNEQFF.

The V gene is TRBV28, the J gene TRBJ2-3; D unresolved. In germline, CDR1 is MDHEN, CDR2 SYDVKM. The length of the CDR3 is 13 residues. The V gene lost 7 bases and the J gene lost 3 bases, with 11 bases spanning the gap. For the CDR3, the DNA is TGTGCCAGCATGGGCAGGAATACAGATACGCAGTATTTT. It translates to CASMGRNTDTQYF.